This T cell receptor beta chain was recorded in a study of patients and donors after allogeneic stem cell transplantation. TCRdb passed the RT-PCR reads through MiXCR, listing each CDR3 protein once. The table lists around 90,000 distinct CDR3 sequences, roughly 48% of them singletons, with roughly two thirds in the top ten. The length of the CDR3 is 13 residues. V lost 6 bases and J lost 6; bases outside the gene matches: 4. The receptor was isolated from a human donor who was either an allogeneic HSCT recipient or a stem cell or donor lymphocyte infusion donor (not recorded which). It is not recorded whose cells these are; they may come from a transplant donor. Sequenced input: blood, either unsorted or a sorted T cell fraction (not recorded which). The chain couples TRBV12-3 or TRBV12-4 to TRBJ2-2, with TRBD1 matching over 7 bases. DNA of the CDR3: TGTGCCAGCAGGACAGGGCTGGCCGGGGAGCTGTTTTTT. Protein sequence: CASRTGLAGELFF.